These 21 T cell receptor beta chains originate from one sample sequenced in a study of T-cell reconstitution after alpha-beta-depleted transplantation in children. A library of TCRbeta sequences, prepared with unique molecular identifiers, was generated. TCRdb re-analysed the PCR reads in MiXCR, keeping a single row per CDR3 protein. The profile covers over 550,000 distinct CDR3 sequences, with roughly a tenth appearing a single time and around 4% taken by the ten largest. This specimen consisted of PBMCs from the stem cell graft donor, obtained from the stem cell graft. These receptors all stem from a human donor who donated a stem cell graft to a child with acute myeloid leukemia.

There are a few counts of this clonotype. This sequence joins TRBV12-3 or TRBV12-4 and TRBJ2-5; TRBD2 matches at 8 bases. CDR3 length: 18 amino acids. The V gene end was trimmed by 4 bases and the J gene end by 2 bases; junction bases not matched to a gene: 15. CDR3 protein: CASSYYRATSGGQETQYF. In DNA form, the CDR3 reads TGTGCCAGCAGTTACTACAGGGCAACTAGCGGAGGACAAGAGACCCAGTACTTC.

This clonotype was observed many times. V gene TRBV5-1 combines with J gene TRBJ1-1; no clear D gene. The germline V gene has CDR1 SGHRS and CDR2 YFSETQ. CDR3 length: 13 amino acids. The germline V and J ends were trimmed by 0 bases and 1 base, with 4 bases remaining between them. The chain's CDR3 is CASSLDWNTEAFF. Here the CDR3 DNA reads TGCGCCAGCAGCTTGGACTGGAACACTGAAGCTTTCTTT.

This clonotype was seen repeatedly, ten times or more. The DNA of the CDR3 is TGTGCCAGCAGCTTAGCGGCTAGCGGCAATGAGCAGTTCTTC. Protein sequence: CASSLAASGNEQFF. V usage is TRBV7-6 and J usage is TRBJ2-1; 7 nucleotides align to TRBD2. Germline CDR1 SGHVS, CDR2 FNYEAQ. The CDR3 is 14 amino acids. The V and J ends lost 0 bases and 6 bases, in that order; junction bases with no gene match: 2.

This clonotype came up many times. The gene calls are TRBV20-1 and TRBJ2-2, with 8 bases fitting TRBD2. V shed 6 bases, J shed 4 bases, and the junction held 10 bases outside the gene matches. CDR3 length equals 15 residues. Germline V lookup: CDR1 DFQATT, CDR2 SNEGSKA (reference sequence). CDR3 coding DNA: TGCAGTGCACCTCGAGCGGGAGCTGGCACCGGGGAGCTGTTTTTT. Its translation: CSAPRAGAGTGELFF.

V usage is TRBV4-2 and J usage is TRBJ2-2; D possibly uses TRBD1 or TRBD2 (5 bases each). This CDR3 is 19 amino acids long. Trimming stripped 0 bases from V and 3 bases from J, with 20 bases between. Per germline, CDR1 LGHNA and CDR2 YNFKEQ. For the CDR3, the DNA is TGTGCCAGCAGCCAAGATTTCTATCCCGGGACGGTAGACACCGGGGAGCTGTTTTTT. Amino acid sequence: CASSQDFYPGTVDTGELFF.

The V gene is TRBV7-9, the J gene TRBJ2-2, with D perhaps matching TRBD2 (6 bases). The V end lost 10 bases, the J end lost 1 base, and 16 bases lay between the germline ends. The CDR3 loop spans 15 amino acids. CDR1 is SEHNR and CDR2 is FQNEAQ in the germline V gene (reference sequence). The CDR3 DNA reads TGTGCCACCCCCTACGGGAGATGGAACACCGGGGAGCTGTTTTTT. Translating it yields CATPYGRWNTGELFF.

This chain joins TRBV7-2 and TRBJ2-4; D is uncertain. From germline, CDR1 is SGHTA and CDR2 FQGNSA. This CDR3 comprises 14 residues. The ends were cut back, 2 bases at V and 0 bases at J, with 5 bases in the middle. The CDR3 DNA sequence: TGTGCCAGCAGCTTATTGGTAGCCAAAAACATTCAGTACTTC. Protein sequence: CASSLLVAKNIQYF.

This clonotype was seen many times. This rearrangement joins TRBV20-1 to TRBJ2-7; TRBD2 might be the D (6 bases). The CDR3 loop spans 14 amino acids. Trimming took off 6 bases at V and 3 bases at J, with 18 bases between the two ends. CDR1 is DFQATT and CDR2 is SNEGSKA in the germline V gene (reference sequence). CDR3 nucleotides: TGCAGTGCCATTATGACTCGGGGGAACTACGAGCAGTACTTC. It specifies CSAIMTRGNYEQYF.

The rearrangement links TRBV12-3 or TRBV12-4 to TRBJ2-2; D remains ambiguous. The CDR3 is 14 residues long. Deletions cut 3 bases from V and 4 bases from J, with 9 bases between. CDR3: CASSFISATGELFF. The CDR3 DNA sequence: TGTGCCAGCAGTTTTATAAGCGCCACCGGGGAGCTGTTTTTT.

Worth noting for this clonotype: The junction differs from germline at one of its ends, possibly a read error. The chain combines TRBV20-1 with TRBJ2-7; 12 bases match TRBD2. Germline-derived CDR1 and CDR2 are DFQATT and SNEGSKA (reference sequence). The CDR3 sequence is 16 residues long. CDR3 DNA: TGCTGTGCTAGAGCCCCAAGACTAGCGGGAGCCAACGAGCAGTACTTC. Its protein is CCARAPRLAGANEQYF.

This clonotype occurred a few times. The gene calls are TRBV7-8 and TRBJ2-7; 8 bases fit TRBD2. Trimming cost V 0 bases and J 5 bases; bases outside gene matches: 15. The CDR3 sequence is 18 residues long. Germline CDR1 is SGHVS and CDR2 is FQNEAQ. In nucleotides, the CDR3 is TGTGCCAGCAGCTTAGCGGCGGGAGGAAGGGGGAGAGGCAACGAGCAGTACTTC. Encoded protein: CASSLAAGGRGRGNEQYF.

This clonotype was detected a few times. The V call is TRBV5-1, the J call TRBJ2-3; 11 bases align to TRBD2. Germline V gene lookup returns CDR1 SGHRS and CDR2 YFSETQ. The CDR3 has 16 residues. J gave up 6 bases and V 4 bases, and 10 bases lay outside the gene matches. CDR3 in amino acids: CASSVTSGRTSDTQYF. CDR3 nucleotide sequence: TGCGCCAGCAGCGTTACTAGCGGGAGAACCTCCGATACGCAGTATTTT.

This clonotype was seen a handful of times. This rearrangement joins TRBV6-2 or TRBV6-3 to TRBJ2-1; 9 bases are shared with TRBD2. J gave up 6 bases and V 3 bases, and 6 bases lay outside the gene matches. Germline CDR1 reads MNHEY; CDR2 reads SVGEGT. The CDR3 is 15 amino acids. CDR3 region: CASSYSGRVLNEQFF. CDR3 nucleotides: TGTGCCAGCAGTTATAGCGGGAGAGTCCTCAATGAGCAGTTCTTC.

This chain links TRBV12-3 or TRBV12-4 with TRBJ2-7; TRBD1 matches 9 bases. With 10 bases clipped from V and 0 bases from J, the junction kept 19 bases outside the gene matches. The CDR3 has 18 amino acids. The CDR3 sequence is CAICLARGRQGGSYEQYF. CDR3 DNA sequence: TGTGCCATCTGTTTAGCGCGAGGGCGACAGGGGGGCTCCTACGAGCAGTACTTC.

This clonotype has more than one count but fewer than ten. The chain has TRBV12-3 or TRBV12-4 and TRBJ2-2; 8 nucleotides match TRBD2. CDR3 length: 17 residues. V dropped 6 bases and J dropped 2; count of bases not matched to a gene: 11. CDR3 protein: CASSQLRAGVNTGELFF. The CDR3 DNA follows: TGTGCCAGCAGCCAACTGCGAGCGGGAGTTAACACCGGGGAGCTGTTTTTT.

The chain combines TRBV12-3 or TRBV12-4 with TRBJ2-5; no reliable D call. The CDR3 is 15 residues long. The germline V and J ends were trimmed by 6 bases and 4 bases, with 18 bases remaining between them. The CDR3 nucleotides are TGTGCCAGCAGCCCTAGGCCGTTCGGGTCAGAGACCCAGTACTTC. This translates into CASSPRPFGSETQYF.

This clonotype came up a few times. The chain's CDR3 is CASSDWGRLYEQYF. CDR3 coding DNA: TGTGCCAGCAGCGATTGGGGGCGCCTCTACGAGCAGTACTTC. The chain combines TRBV9 with TRBJ2-7; D perhaps matches TRBD1 (6 bases). Deletions cut 3 bases from V and 3 bases from J, with 13 bases between. The CDR3 spans 14 residues. The germline V gene encodes CDR1 SGDLS and CDR2 YYNGEE.

This clonotype was observed a few times. The rearrangement joins TRBV7-6 to TRBJ2-5; 7 nucleotides align to TRBD2. CDR1 is SGHVS and CDR2 is FNYEAQ in the germline V gene. The trim removed 2 bases at V and 7 bases at J, leaving 13 bases unmatched. CDR3 size: 16 residues. As DNA, the CDR3 is TGTGCCAGCAGCTTACTTGGACTAGAGGCCCTCGGGACCCAGTACTTC. This encodes CASSLLGLEALGTQYF. The complete variable domain, with remaining parts taken from reference TRBV7-6 and TRBJ2-5, reads GAGVSQSPRYKVTKRGQDVALRCDPISGHVSLYWYRQALGQGPEFLTYFNYEAQQDKSGLPNDRFSAERPEGSISTLTIQRTEQRDSAMYRCASSLLGLEALGTQYFGPGTRLLVL.

In its sample, this clonotype was seen a few times. The V and J genes are TRBV20-1 and TRBJ2-7, with 9 bases fitting TRBD2. The J segment lost 2 bases and the V segment lost 6 bases, leaving 14 bases of the junction unmatched. CDR1 is DFQATT and CDR2 is SNEGSKA in the germline V gene (reference sequence). The CDR3 is 16 residues long. This chain's CDR3 is CSAGRPSGLAPYEQYF. The DNA of the CDR3 is TGCAGTGCCGGGCGCCCATCAGGACTAGCGCCCTACGAGCAGTACTTC.

This chain joins TRBV2 and TRBJ2-1, with 13 bases matching TRBD2. The V gene end was trimmed by 8 bases and the J gene end by 7 bases; junction bases not matched to a gene: 11. This CDR3 is 16 amino acids long. Per the germline V gene, CDR1 is SNHLY and CDR2 is FYNNEI. In DNA form, the CDR3 reads TGTGCCAGCCGGACTGGACTAGCGGGAGTTGGGAATGAGCAGTTCTTC. It yields the protein CASRTGLAGVGNEQFF.

Concerning this clonotype itself: In this CDR3 the conserved last residue, phenylalanine or tryptophan, is missing, so a read error is likely. The gene calls are TRBV12-3 or TRBV12-4 and TRBJ1-2; TRBD1 agrees at 8 bases. V lost 1 base and J lost 6; bases outside the gene matches: 4. This CDR3 spans 14 amino acids. This CDR3 is CASSLDRGKNGYTC. The CDR3 DNA is TGTGCCAGCAGTTTAGACAGGGGGAAAAATGGCTACACCTGC.